This T cell receptor beta chain originates from a study of T cells in Graves' hyperthyroidism and ophthalmopathy. This clonotype was observed a few times. The TCR beta CDR3 regions underwent amplification using RNA transcripts as the source. The study used the HTBI primer set for a first-round RT-PCR of the TCR CDR3. MiXCR, applied by TCRdb to the multiplex PCR reads, yields one record per CDR3 protein. The sample records hundreds of thousands of distinct CDR3 sequences, 12% to 15% being singletons. The sample comprised blood. The TCR sequence derives from a young woman with Graves' hyperthyroidism.

DNA of the CDR3: TGCAGTGCAACCCCGCGGAATGAAAAACTGTTTTTT. Amino acid sequence: CSATPRNEKLFF. The rearrangement uses TRBV20-1 and TRBJ1-4; D is uncertain. The germline gives CDR1 DFQATT, CDR2 SNEGSKA (reference sequence). Trimming left V 6 bases short and J 5 bases short, with 10 bases between. The CDR3 is made up of 12 amino acids.